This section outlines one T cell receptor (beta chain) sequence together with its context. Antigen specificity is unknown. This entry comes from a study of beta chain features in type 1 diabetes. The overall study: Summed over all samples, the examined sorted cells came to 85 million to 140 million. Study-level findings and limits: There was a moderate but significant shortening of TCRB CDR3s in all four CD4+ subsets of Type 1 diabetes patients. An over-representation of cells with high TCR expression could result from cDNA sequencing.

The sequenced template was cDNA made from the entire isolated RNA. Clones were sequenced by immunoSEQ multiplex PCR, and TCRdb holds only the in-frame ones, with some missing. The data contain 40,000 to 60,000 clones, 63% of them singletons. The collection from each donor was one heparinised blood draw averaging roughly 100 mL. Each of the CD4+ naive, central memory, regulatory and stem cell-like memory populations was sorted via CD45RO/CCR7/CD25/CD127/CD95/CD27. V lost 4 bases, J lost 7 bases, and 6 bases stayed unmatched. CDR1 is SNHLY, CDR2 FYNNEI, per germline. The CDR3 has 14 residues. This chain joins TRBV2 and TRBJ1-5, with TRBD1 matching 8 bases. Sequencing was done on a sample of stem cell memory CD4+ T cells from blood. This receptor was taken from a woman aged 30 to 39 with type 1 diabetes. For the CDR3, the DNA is TGTGCCAGCAGTGCCAGGGGGCAGGACCAGCCCCAGCATTTT. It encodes CASSARGQDQPQHF. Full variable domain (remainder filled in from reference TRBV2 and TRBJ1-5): EPEVTQTPSHQVTQMGQEVILRCVPISNHLYFYWYRQILGQKVEFLVSFYNNEISEKSEIFDDQFSVERPDGSNFTLKIRSTKLEDSAMYFCASSARGQDQPQHFGDGTRLSIL.